The 7 T cell receptor beta chains below all came from one sample that was sequenced in a study of blood T cell repertoires in COVID-19. Sequencing was performed with immunoSEQ multiplex PCR; in TCRdb, only in-frame clones are kept and a portion is missing. The sample carries roughly 400,000 clones, about nine tenths recorded once. What was sequenced was PBMCs or T cells enriched from blood (not recorded which). The receptors derive from a man between 18 and 29 years old who had recovered from COVID-19.

The chain links TRBV12-3 or TRBV12-4 to TRBJ1-1; D remains unclear. V was trimmed by 11 bases and J by 1 base, leaving 14 bases between them. The CDR3 is made up of 13 amino acids. CDR3 region: CALVNTKNTEAFF. The CDR3 DNA reads TGTGCCCTGGTCAACACTAAGAACACTGAAGCTTTCTTT.

The chain employs TRBV7-2 and TRBJ2-5, with a weak D call TRBD2 (6 bases). The CDR3 runs 13 residues. Germline V gives CDR1 SGHTA, CDR2 FQGNSA. Trimming removed 5 bases from V and 7 bases from J, with 14 bases in between. The CDR3 nucleotides are TGTGCCAGCAGCCTTAGCGGCTCAGGGACCCAGTACTTC. It is translated as CASSLSGSGTQYF. The variable domain in full, completed from reference TRBV7-2 and TRBJ2-5, reads GAGVSQSPSNKVTEKGKDVELRCDPISGHTALYWYRQSLGQGLEFLIYFQGNSAPDKSGLPSDRFSAERTGGSVSTLTIQRTQQEDSAVYLCASSLSGSGTQYFGPGTRLLVL.

V gene TRBV6-5 combines with J gene TRBJ1-3; TRBD1 aligns across 8 bases. J lost 7 bases, V lost 5 bases, and 10 bases had no gene match. The CDR3 contains 15 residues. The V gene's germline CDR1 is MNHEY and CDR2 SVGAGI. In DNA form, the CDR3 reads TGTGCCAGCAGTATCAGGGGGCGCTTAGGTAACACCATATATTTT. Residues: CASSIRGRLGNTIYF.

V is TRBV6-5 and J is TRBJ2-7, with D tentatively TRBD2 (5 bases). Germline CDR1 is MNHEY and CDR2 is SVGAGI. Trimming left V 7 bases short and J 3 bases short, with 13 bases between. This CDR3 contains 13 residues. The CDR3 is CASIPPGIYEQYF. The CDR3 nucleotides read TGTGCCAGCATTCCGCCGGGGATCTACGAGCAGTACTTC.

The chain is built from TRBV7-9 and TRBJ2-2; 8 bases fit TRBD1. Looked up from germline, CDR1 is SEHNR and CDR2 is FQNEAQ (reference sequence). The V and J ends lost 5 bases and 6 bases, in that order; junction bases with no gene match: 11. The CDR3 is 16 amino acids. CDR3 in DNA: TGTGCCAGCAGCACCTGGGAACTACAGGGGGCCGGGGAGCTGTTTTTT. Translation gives CASSTWELQGAGELFF.

V and J are TRBV11-1 and TRBJ1-3, with D hard to call. V was cut by 5 bases and J by 0 bases, with 11 bases left in between. CDR3 length: 15 residues. Germline V CDR1 and CDR2: SGHAT, FQDESV (reference sequence). CDR3 sequence (DNA): TGTGCCAGCAGCCCCCGAGGGCCCTCTGGAAACACCATATATTTT. Protein product: CASSPRGPSGNTIYF.

The rearrangement uses TRBV28 and TRBJ1-2; TRBD1 matches at 11 bases. Looked up from germline, CDR1 is MDHEN and CDR2 is SYDVKM. This CDR3 contains 14 residues. J lost 8 bases, V lost 10 bases, and 12 bases had no gene match. The CDR3 DNA sequence: TGTGCCATCCCCACCCGGACAGGGGGCAGCGGCTACACCTTC. Translated: CAIPTRTGGSGYTF.